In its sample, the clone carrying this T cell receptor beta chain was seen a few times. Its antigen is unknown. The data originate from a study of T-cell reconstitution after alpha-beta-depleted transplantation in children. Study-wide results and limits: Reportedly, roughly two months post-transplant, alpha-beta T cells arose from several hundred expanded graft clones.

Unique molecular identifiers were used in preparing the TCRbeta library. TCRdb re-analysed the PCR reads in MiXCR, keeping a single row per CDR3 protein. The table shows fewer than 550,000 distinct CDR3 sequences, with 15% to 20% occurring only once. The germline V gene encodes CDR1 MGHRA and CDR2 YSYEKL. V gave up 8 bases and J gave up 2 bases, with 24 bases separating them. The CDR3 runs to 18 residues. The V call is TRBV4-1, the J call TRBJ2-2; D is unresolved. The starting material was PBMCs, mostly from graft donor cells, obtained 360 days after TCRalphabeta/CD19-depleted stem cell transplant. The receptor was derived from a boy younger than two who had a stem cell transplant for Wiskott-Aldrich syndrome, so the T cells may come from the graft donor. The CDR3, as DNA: TGCGCCAGCGGATTGGGATTTTTCGGCAGAGGTAACACCGGGGAGCTGTTTTTT. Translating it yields CASGLGFFGRGNTGELFF.